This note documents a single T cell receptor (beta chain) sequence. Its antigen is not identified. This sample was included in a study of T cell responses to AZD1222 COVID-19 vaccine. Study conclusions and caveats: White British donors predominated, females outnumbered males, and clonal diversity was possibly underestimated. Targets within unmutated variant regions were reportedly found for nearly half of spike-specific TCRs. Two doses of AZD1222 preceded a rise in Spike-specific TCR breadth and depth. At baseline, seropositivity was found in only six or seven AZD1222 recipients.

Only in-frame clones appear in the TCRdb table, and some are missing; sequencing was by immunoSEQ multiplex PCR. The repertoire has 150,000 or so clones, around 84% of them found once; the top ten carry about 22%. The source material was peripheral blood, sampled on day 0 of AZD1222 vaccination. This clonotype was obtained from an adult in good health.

The CDR3 region is CASSLGQETQYF. For the CDR3, the DNA is TGTGCCAGCAGCTTAGGGCAAGAGACCCAGTACTTC. V gene TRBV7-2 combines with J gene TRBJ2-5; no clear D. The germline V gene has CDR1 SGHTA and CDR2 FQGNSA. Trimming cost V 1 base and J 2 bases, with 2 bases left between them. CDR3 length: 12 amino acids.